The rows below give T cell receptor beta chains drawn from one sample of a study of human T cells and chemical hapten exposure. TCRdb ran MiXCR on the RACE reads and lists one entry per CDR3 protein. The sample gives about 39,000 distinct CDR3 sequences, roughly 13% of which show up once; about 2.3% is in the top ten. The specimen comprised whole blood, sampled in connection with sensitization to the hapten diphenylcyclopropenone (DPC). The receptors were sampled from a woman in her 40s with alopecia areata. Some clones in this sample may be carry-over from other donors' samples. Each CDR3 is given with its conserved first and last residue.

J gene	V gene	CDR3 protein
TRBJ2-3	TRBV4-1	CASSQGRFSDTQYF
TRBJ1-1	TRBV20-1	CSAREMDTEAFF
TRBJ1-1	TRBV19	CASSMGGLLPMNTEAFF
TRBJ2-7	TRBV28	CASSGNEQYF
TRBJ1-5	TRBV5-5	CASSLETSSLGSYSNQPQHF
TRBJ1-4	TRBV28	CASSSSGQGSEKLFF
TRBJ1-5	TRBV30	CAWSVGQRNQPQHF
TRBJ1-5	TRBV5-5	CASSLQGVANQPQHF
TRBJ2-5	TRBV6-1	CASRPSGTREETQYF
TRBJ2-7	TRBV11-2	CASSSGQGPGREQYF
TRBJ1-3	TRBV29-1	CSVGLTWPDTIYF
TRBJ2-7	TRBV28	CASHRGAVEQYF
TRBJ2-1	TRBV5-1	CASSPVVTNSYNEQFF
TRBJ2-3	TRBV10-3	CAISRLAGVRTDTQYF
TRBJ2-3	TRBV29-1	CSVAVGTDTQYF
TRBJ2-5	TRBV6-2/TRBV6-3	CASSNTGEETQYF
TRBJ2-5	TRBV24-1	CATSDRRGQRETQYF
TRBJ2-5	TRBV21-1	CARGEPGAWETQYF
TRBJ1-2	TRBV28	CATRETGGGYGYTF
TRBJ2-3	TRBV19	CASSGMTSTDTQYF
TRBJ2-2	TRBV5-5	CASSREGQFTGELFF
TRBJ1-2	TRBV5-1	CASSPDGTRGYTF
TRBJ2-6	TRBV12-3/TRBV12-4	CASSSPYSGANVLTF
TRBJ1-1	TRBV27	CASSNPWQGTEAFF
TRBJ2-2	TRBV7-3	CASSSYGTANTGELFF
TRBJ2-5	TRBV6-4	CASSDSLAGAHQETQYF
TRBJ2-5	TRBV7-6	CASSPITYQETQYF
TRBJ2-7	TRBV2	CASSLDRGYEQYF
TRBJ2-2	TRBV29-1	CSGQGGQGTGELFF